The T cell receptor beta chain under discussion was sequenced for a study of OX40 agonist ivuxolimab in advanced cancers. Sequencing was performed with immunoSEQ multiplex PCR; in TCRdb, only in-frame clones are kept and a portion is missing. The table has some 5,100 clones, roughly three fifths seen once. Whole-study findings and limits: Expanded peripheral T cell antigen specificity was not determined.

About this clone: The antigen remains undetermined.

The germline V gene has CDR1 MGHRA and CDR2 YSYEKL. The CDR3 totals 15 residues. The V and J ends lost 4 bases and 6 bases, in that order; junction bases with no gene match: 6. This chain links TRBV4-1 with TRBJ2-3; 11 nucleotides match TRBD1. This specimen was CD4+ or CD8+ T cells sorted from blood, taken in a trial of the OX40 agonist ivuxolimab. This sequence originates from an adult with an advanced solid tumor such as melanoma, head and neck, liver or kidney cancer. CDR3 nucleotide sequence: TGCGCCAGCAGCCTATGGACAGGGGGCAAGGATACGCAGTATTTT. Its translation: CASSLWTGGKDTQYF.